This T cell receptor beta chain is drawn from a study of T cell clusters in autoimmune cytopenias. Study as a whole: A median age of around 63 years and mean of approximately 50 years characterized healthy donor controls.

Some 34,000 genome equivalents of blood DNA were amplified for TRB. TRB rearrangements were amplified by touch-down multiplex PCR with mixed TRB-A/B primers. TCRdb reanalyzed the multiplex PCR reads and collapses them to one entry per CDR3 protein, without DNA. The sample's table shows 3,500 to 4,000 distinct CDR3 sequences. This CDR3 contains 15 residues. Germline CDR1 reads SGHNT; CDR2 reads YYREEE (reference sequence). A further study also used this sample, focusing on T cell repertoires in aging, cancer and after chemotherapy. In that study: Untreated cancer patients had significantly lower blood TCR diversity than age-matched healthy donors. Loss of evenness, beyond lost richness, contributed to age-related TCR diversity decline in cancer patients. Median generation probability rose over the chemotherapy interval in each cancer cohort, suggesting rebound thymic output.

The V call is TRBV5-4, the J call TRBJ2-5; the D gene TCRdb calls, TRBD1, cannot be checked with no DNA. The receptor comes from a human donor in good health. The sample consisted of peripheral blood. The CDR3 loop is CASSLAGGHEETQYF.